The 7 T cell receptor beta chains presented below share a single source sample, sequenced in a study of shared clonotypes between healthy human individuals. Assay used: immunoSEQ multiplex PCR; TCRdb lists only in-frame clones, some missing. Of 490,000 or so clones listed, 79% are singletons. The sequencing sample was made of PBMCs. The source is a woman between 40 and 55 years old in good health. Some clones in this sample may be carry-over from other donors' samples.

J is TRBJ2-1 and V is TRBV7-8; 14 bases agree with TRBD2. Germline values: CDR1 SGHVS, CDR2 FQNEAQ. Trimming at V came to 5 bases and at J to 9 bases, leaving 12 bases not matched to a gene. The CDR3 is 17 residues long. CDR3 in DNA: TGTGCCAGCAGCCGACGACTAGCGGGAGGGAGTTTAAGTGAGCAGTTCTTC. Translation gives CASSRRLAGGSLSEQFF.

The chain joins TRBV25-1 to TRBJ1-2; TRBD1 might be the D (5 bases). In germline, CDR1 is MGHDK, CDR2 SYGVNS. CDR3 length: 15 residues. V was trimmed by 5 bases and J by 7 bases, leaving 20 bases between them. CDR3 residues: CASSPPGTSGRGYTF. The CDR3 DNA is TGTGCCAGCAGTCCCCCTGGGACCTCCGGTCGTGGCTACACCTTC.

V and J are TRBV29-1 and TRBJ1-5; D is perhaps TRBD1 (6 bases). Trimming removed 4 bases at V and 0 bases at J, with 7 bases between. The length of the CDR3 is 13 residues. Per germline, CDR1 SQVTM and CDR2 ANQGSEA. The CDR3 protein is CSVAGASNQPQHF. The DNA of the CDR3 is TGCAGCGTTGCAGGGGCTAGCAATCAGCCCCAGCATTTT.

The chain combines TRBV5-1 with TRBJ2-3; D is possibly TRBD1 or TRBD2 (5 bases each). Germline CDR1 and CDR2: SGHRS and YFSETQ. Trimming pared 4 bases from V and 2 bases from J, leaving 14 bases between. This CDR3 has 15 residues. CDR3 sequence reads: CASSEGSTDTDTQYF. CDR3 in DNA: TGCGCCAGCAGCGAGGGGTCCACAGACACAGATACGCAGTATTTT.

This clone appeared once. V gene TRBV4-1 combines with J gene TRBJ2-2, with D perhaps given as TRBD1 or TRBD2 (5 bases each). This CDR3 is built from 16 residues. Germline V gene data show CDR1 as MGHRA and CDR2 as YSYEKL. Trimming pared 1 base from V and 5 bases from J, leaving 14 bases between. CDR3 DNA: TGCGCCAGCAGCCAAGGACGGGGCAGGGCAACCGGGGAGCTGTTTTTT. It encodes CASSQGRGRATGELFF.

This clone was counted once. This rearrangement joins TRBV11-2 to TRBJ1-4, with 7 bases lining up with TRBD1. CDR1 is SGHAT, CDR2 FQNNGV, per germline. The CDR3 spans 14 residues. Trimming at V came to 4 bases and at J to 5 bases, leaving 4 bases not matched to a gene. Here the CDR3 reads CASSSIQGNEKLFF. As DNA, the CDR3 is TGTGCCAGCAGCTCTATACAGGGGAATGAAAAACTGTTTTTT.

The chain recombines TRBV11-1 with TRBJ2-7; D is possibly TRBD1 (5 bases). The CDR3 spans 14 residues. Per the germline V gene, CDR1 is SGHAT and CDR2 is FQDESV (reference sequence). V was clipped by 7 bases and J by 6 bases, with 19 bases between them. CDR3 residues: CASTKQAGQGEQYF. The CDR3 DNA follows: TGTGCCAGCACAAAACAAGCCGGGCAGGGCGAGCAGTACTTC.